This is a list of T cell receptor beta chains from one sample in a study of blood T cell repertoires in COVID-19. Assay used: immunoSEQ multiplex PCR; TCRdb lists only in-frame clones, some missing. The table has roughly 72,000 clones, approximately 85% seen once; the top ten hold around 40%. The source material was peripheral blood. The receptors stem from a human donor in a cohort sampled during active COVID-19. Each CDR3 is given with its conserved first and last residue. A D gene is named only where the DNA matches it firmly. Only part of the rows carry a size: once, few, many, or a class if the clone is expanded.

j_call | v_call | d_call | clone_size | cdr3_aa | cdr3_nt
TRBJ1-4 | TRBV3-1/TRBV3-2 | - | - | CASGGRGREKLFF | TGTGCCAGTGGCGGGAGGGGACGTGAAAAACTGTTTTTT
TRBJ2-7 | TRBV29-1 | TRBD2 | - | CSVEGFDGGTGVYEQYF | TGCAGCGTTGAAGGTTTTGACGGGGGGACGGGGGTCTACGAGCAGTACTTC
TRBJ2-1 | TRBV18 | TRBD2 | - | CASSPSGASRGEQFF | TGTGCCAGCTCACCGAGCGGGGCCTCAAGGGGTGAGCAGTTCTTC
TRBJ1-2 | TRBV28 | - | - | CASSLQGRRSHGYTF | TGTGCCAGCAGTTTACAGGGCCGGCGTTCCCATGGCTACACCTTC
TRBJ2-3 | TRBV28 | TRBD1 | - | CATNQGAGTQYF | TGTGCCACTAACCAGGGGGCCGGTACGCAGTATTTT
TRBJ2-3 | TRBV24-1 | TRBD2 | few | CATTRGDTDTQYF | TGTGCCACCACCCGGGGGGACACAGATACGCAGTATTTT
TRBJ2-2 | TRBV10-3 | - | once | CAISDVPLNTGELFF | TGTGCCATCAGTGATGTCCCCCTGAACACCGGGGAGCTGTTTTTT
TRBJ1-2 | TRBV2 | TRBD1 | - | CASGGQGDNYGYTF | TGTGCCAGCGGGGGACAGGGAGACAACTATGGCTACACCTTC
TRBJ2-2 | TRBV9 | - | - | CASSEQGTGTGELFF | TGTGCCAGCAGCGAACAGGGTACTGGCACCGGGGAGCTGTTTTTT
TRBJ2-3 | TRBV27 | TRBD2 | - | CASISFSGGSDTQYF | TGTGCCAGCATCTCTTTTAGCGGGGGTTCAGATACGCAGTATTTT
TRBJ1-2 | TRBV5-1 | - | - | CASRLDSNYGYTF | TGCGCCAGCAGGCTAGACAGTAACTATGGCTACACCTTC
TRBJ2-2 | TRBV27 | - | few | CASSFEFAGGMGTGELFF | TGTGCCAGCAGTTTCGAATTTGCAGGGGGGATGGGCACCGGGGAGCTGTTTTTT
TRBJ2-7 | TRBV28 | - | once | CASSSQGLDNYEQYF | TGTGCCAGCAGTTCACAGGGTCTCGACAACTACGAGCAGTACTTC
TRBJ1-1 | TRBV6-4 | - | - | CASSAGGADTEAFF | TGTGCCAGCAGTGCTGGGGGCGCCGACACTGAAGCTTTCTTT
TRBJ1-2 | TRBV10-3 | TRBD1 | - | CAISAGYGQGNYGYTF | TGTGCCATCAGTGCCGGTTACGGACAGGGAAACTATGGCTACACCTTC
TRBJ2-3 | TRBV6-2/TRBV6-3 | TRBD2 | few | CASSYAGGAPDTQYF | TGTGCCAGCAGTTACGCGGGAGGGGCCCCAGATACGCAGTATTTT
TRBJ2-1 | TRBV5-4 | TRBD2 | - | CASSLARTSGSIEQFF | TGTGCCAGCAGCTTGGCTCGTACTAGCGGGAGTATTGAGCAGTTCTTC
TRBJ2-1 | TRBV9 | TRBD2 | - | CASSVGGGAYNEQFF | TGTGCCAGCAGCGTAGGCGGGGGGGCTTACAATGAGCAGTTCTTC
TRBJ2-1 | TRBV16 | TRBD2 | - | CASSQYGGSTNEQFF | TGTGCCAGCAGCCAATACGGCGGGAGTACGAATGAGCAGTTCTTC
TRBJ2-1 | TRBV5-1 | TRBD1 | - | CASRQGSNEQFF | TGCGCCAGCAGACAGGGGAGCAATGAGCAGTTCTTC
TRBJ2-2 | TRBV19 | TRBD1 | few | CASQDRSLYTGELFF | TGTGCCAGCCAGGACAGGAGTTTGTACACCGGGGAGCTGTTTTTT
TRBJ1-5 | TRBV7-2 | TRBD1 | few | CASSSVTGGAGQPQHF | TGTGCCAGCAGCTCAGTTACAGGGGGCGCCGGTCAGCCCCAGCATTTT
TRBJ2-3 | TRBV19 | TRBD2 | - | CASSNRPLAGTSTDTQYF | TGTGCCAGTAGTAACCGCCCCCTAGCGGGTACTAGCACAGATACGCAGTATTTT
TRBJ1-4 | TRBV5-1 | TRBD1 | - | CASSRDPGQGEKLFF | TGCGCCAGCAGCCGAGATCCGGGACAGGGGGAAAAACTGTTTTTT
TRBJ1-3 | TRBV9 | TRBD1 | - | CASSVRGTGGNTIYF | TGTGCCAGCAGCGTGAGAGGGACAGGGGGAAACACCATATATTTT
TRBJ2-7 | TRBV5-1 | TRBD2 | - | CASSSGGAEYEQYF | TGCGCCAGCAGCTCCGGGGGGGCGGAGTACGAGCAGTACTTC
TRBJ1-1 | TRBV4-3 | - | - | CASSPSYGTEAFF | TGCGCCAGCAGCCCCAGTTATGGCACTGAAGCTTTCTTT
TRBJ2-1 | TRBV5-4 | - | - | CASSFARLNEQFF | TGTGCCAGCAGCTTCGCTAGGCTCAATGAGCAGTTCTTC
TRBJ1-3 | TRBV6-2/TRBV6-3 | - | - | CASSSTGNGNTIYF | TGTGCCAGCAGTTCCACAGGGAATGGAAACACCATATATTTT
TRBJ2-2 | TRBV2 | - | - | CASSERASGTGELFF | TGTGCCAGCAGTGAAAGGGCCTCAGGGACCGGGGAGCTGTTTTTT
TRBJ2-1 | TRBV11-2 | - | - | CASSLAGSQHNEQFF | TGTGCCAGCAGCTTAGCCGGGAGCCAACACAATGAGCAGTTCTTC
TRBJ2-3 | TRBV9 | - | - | CASSVEKVRGGTDTQYF | TGTGCCAGCAGCGTAGAGAAGGTCAGGGGAGGCACAGATACGCAGTATTTT
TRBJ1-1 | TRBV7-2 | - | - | CASSLGRRGLEAFF | TGTGCCAGCAGCTTAGGACGTCGGGGTCTAGAAGCTTTCTTT
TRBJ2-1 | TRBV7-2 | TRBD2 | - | CASSLTSGAYNEQFF | TGTGCCAGCAGCTTGACTAGCGGAGCCTACAATGAGCAGTTCTTC
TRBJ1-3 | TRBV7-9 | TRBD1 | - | CASRPTGQNGNTIYF | TGTGCCAGCAGACCCACGGGACAGAATGGAAACACCATATATTTT
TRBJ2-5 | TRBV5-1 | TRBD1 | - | CASSSTDRGETQYF | TGCGCCAGCAGCTCGACCGACAGGGGGGAGACCCAGTACTTC
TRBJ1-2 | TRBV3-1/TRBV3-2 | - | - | CASSQGRRQSYGYTF | TGTGCCAGCAGCCAAGGACGGAGGCAATCCTATGGCTACACCTTC
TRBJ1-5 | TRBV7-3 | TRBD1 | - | CASSHRDSPILTQHF | TGTGCCAGCAGCCACCGGGACAGCCCCATTTTGACCCAGCATTTT
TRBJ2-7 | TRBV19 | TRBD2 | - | CASSIGLAGGTYEQYF | TGTGCCAGTAGTATAGGTCTAGCGGGAGGTACCTACGAGCAGTACTTC
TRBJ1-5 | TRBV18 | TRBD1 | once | CASSPMDRGTSSNQPQHF | TGTGCCAGCTCACCAATGGACAGGGGAACCTCCTCCAATCAGCCCCAGCATTTT
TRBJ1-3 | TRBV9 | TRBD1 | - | CASSPRGGKGNTIYF | TGTGCCAGCAGCCCCCGAGGGGGCAAGGGAAACACCATATATTTT
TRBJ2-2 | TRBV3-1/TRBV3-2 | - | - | CASSRDTSTGELFF | TGTGCCAGCAGCCGGGACACCTCCACCGGGGAGCTGTTTTTT
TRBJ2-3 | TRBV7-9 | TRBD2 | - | CASSFQGGRGPDTQYF | TGTGCCAGCAGCTTTCAGGGCGGGAGGGGTCCAGATACGCAGTATTTT
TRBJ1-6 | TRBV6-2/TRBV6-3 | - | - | CASSSIGGKSSPLHF | TGTGCCAGCAGTTCCATCGGGGGGAAGTCTTCACCCCTCCACTTT
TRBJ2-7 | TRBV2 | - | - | CASSEEGSYEQYF | TGTGCCAGCAGTGAGGAGGGGTCCTACGAGCAGTACTTC
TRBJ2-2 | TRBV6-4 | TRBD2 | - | CASERTSGSSTNTGELFF | TGTGCCAGCGAAAGGACTAGCGGGAGCTCTACGAACACCGGGGAGCTGTTTTTT